A single sample is the source of the 4 T cell receptor beta chains below, sequenced in a study of blood T cell repertoires in COVID-19. Profiled with immunoSEQ multiplex PCR; TCRdb holds only in-frame clones, not every one. The repertoire holds about 310,000 clones, with around 84% as singletons. The sample consisted of peripheral blood. These receptors were collected from a man aged 65 to 79 with acute or convalescent COVID-19.

This chain joins TRBV10-2 and TRBJ1-6; D unclear. The CDR3 totals 13 residues. The ends were cut back, 4 bases at V and 3 bases at J, with 4 bases in the middle. The germline V gene encodes CDR1 WSHSY and CDR2 SAAADI. CDR3 sequence reads: CASSADYNSPLHF. The DNA of the CDR3 is TGCGCCAGCAGTGCAGACTATAATTCACCCCTCCACTTT.

The gene calls are TRBV4-2 and TRBJ2-1; 9 bases are shared with TRBD2. J was trimmed by 6 bases and V by 0 bases; bases with no gene match: 3. The CDR3 extends over 15 amino acids. The germline CDR1 and CDR2 sequences are LGHNA and YNFKEQ. CDR3 in DNA: TGTGCCAGCAGCCAAGAGAAGACTAGCGGCAATGAGCAGTTCTTC. Its protein product is CASSQEKTSGNEQFF.

The chain employs TRBV30 and TRBJ2-3; D is unclear. This CDR3 has 14 amino acids. From germline, CDR1 is GTSNPN and CDR2 SVGIG (reference sequence). The V end was cut by 7 bases, the J end by 7 bases, with 21 bases between. Here the CDR3 DNA reads TGTGCCTCTGTAATAGCCGCGGTGAGGCATACGCAGTATTTT. Translating it yields CASVIAAVRHTQYF.

At least ten counts were recorded for this clone. The chain combines TRBV28 with TRBJ1-5; 9 bases are a match to TRBD1. Germline CDR1 reads MDHEN; CDR2 reads SYDVKM. This CDR3 is built from 15 residues. V lost 3 bases, J lost 6 bases, and 6 bases stayed unmatched. The CDR3 region has the DNA TGTGCCAGCAGTTTTGTACAGGGGGCCGGTCAGCCCCAGCATTTT. It specifies CASSFVQGAGQPQHF.